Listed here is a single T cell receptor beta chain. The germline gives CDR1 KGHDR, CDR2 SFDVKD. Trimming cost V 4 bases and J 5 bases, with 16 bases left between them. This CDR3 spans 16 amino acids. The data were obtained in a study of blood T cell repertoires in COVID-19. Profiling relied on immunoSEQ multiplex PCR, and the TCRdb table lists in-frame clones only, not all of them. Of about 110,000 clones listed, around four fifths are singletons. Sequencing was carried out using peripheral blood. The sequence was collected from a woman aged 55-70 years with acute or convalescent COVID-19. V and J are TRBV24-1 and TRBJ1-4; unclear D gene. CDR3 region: CATSDPNDSGNEKLFF. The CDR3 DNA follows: TGTGCCACCAGTGACCCGAACGACTCTGGAAATGAAAAACTGTTTTTT.